The 27 T cell receptor beta chains below all came from one sample that was sequenced in a study of T cell repertoires in cytomegalovirus infection. TCRdb used MiXCR to reprocess the reads, holding one entry per CDR3 protein. The data contain about 490,000 distinct CDR3 sequences, about 11% of them singletons. Sequencing was done on a sample of PBMCs. The receptors stem from a human donor in good health (CMV status not recorded). Some clones in this sample may be carry-over from other donors' samples.

This clonotype was counted a few times. The CDR3 sequence: CASSLTDGGETQYF. DNA of the CDR3: TGTGCCAGCAGCTTAACCGACGGGGGGGAGACCCAGTACTTC. The chain joins TRBV11-2 to TRBJ2-5, with 7 nucleotides matching TRBD2. This CDR3 spans 14 amino acids. V was pared by 2 bases and J by 5 bases, with 5 bases of the junction left unmatched. Germline V gene lookup returns CDR1 SGHAT and CDR2 FQNNGV.

This clonotype came up many times. The rearrangement uses TRBV11-2 and TRBJ2-2; D tentatively reads TRBD1 or TRBD2 (6 bases each). V lost 6 bases and J 2 bases, leaving 34 bases between the germline ends. Germline loops: CDR1 SGHAT, CDR2 FQNNGV. The CDR3 is made up of 22 amino acids. This chain's CDR3 is CASSLNRATFVFGGDNTGELFF. CDR3 coding DNA: TGTGCCAGCAGTCTTAATCGCGCGACTTTTGTGTTCGGGGGCGATAACACCGGGGAGCTGTTTTTT. The full variable domain, its missing parts supplied by reference TRBV11-2 and TRBJ2-2, is EAGVAQSPRYKIIEKRQSVAFWCNPISGHATLYWYQQILGQGPKLLIQFQNNGVVDDSQLPKDRFSAERLKGVDSTLKIQPAKLEDSAVYLCASSLNRATFVFGGDNTGELFFGEGSRLTVL.

The J gene is TRBJ1-5, the V gene TRBV10-3; tentatively, D is TRBD1 (6 bases). Between the trimmed V and J ends, which lost 0 bases and 9 bases, there was a span of 12 bases. The CDR3 runs 14 residues. CDR1 is ENHRY, CDR2 SYGVKD, per germline. The DNA of the CDR3 is TGTGCCATCAGTGAGTCGACAGGCCCTGGGCCCCAGCATTTT. Translating it yields CAISESTGPGPQHF.

This clonotype was seen ten or more times. The chain has TRBV7-3 and TRBJ2-2, with 7 bases lining up with TRBD2. The V gene's germline CDR1 is SGHTA and CDR2 FQGTGA. The CDR3 has 13 amino acids. V dropped 6 bases and J dropped 6; count of bases not matched to a gene: 4. CDR3 residues: CASRGGSAGELFF. The DNA of the CDR3 is TGTGCCAGCAGGGGCGGGAGTGCCGGGGAGCTGTTTTTT.

This clonotype was seen many times. The CDR3 loop reads CASSLGAENEKLFF. The CDR3 region has the DNA TGTGCCAGCAGCTTGGGAGCAGAGAATGAAAAACTGTTTTTT. The chain employs TRBV5-4 and TRBJ1-4; D is ambiguous. V was trimmed by 0 bases and J by 5 bases, leaving 8 bases between them. Germline V gene sequence: CDR1 SGHNT, CDR2 YYREEE (reference sequence). This CDR3 is built from 14 residues.

The chain employs TRBV20-1 and TRBJ2-1; 7 positions agree with TRBD2. Trimming took 4 bases from V and 9 from J; bases not matched to a gene: 12. The CDR3 consists of 14 residues. Germline assignment: CDR1 DFQATT and CDR2 SNEGSKA (reference sequence). The CDR3 is CSAMLGGRDSEQFF. Here the CDR3 DNA reads TGCAGTGCTATGCTCGGAGGGAGGGATAGTGAGCAGTTCTTC.

This clonotype occurred a few times. The chain joins TRBV20-1 to TRBJ2-7, with a tentative D call TRBD1 (6 bases). Trimming removed 3 bases from V and 2 bases from J, with 14 bases in between. Germline V CDR1 and CDR2: DFQATT, SNEGSKA (reference sequence). This CDR3 has 14 amino acids. The CDR3 is CSARDSLITYEQYF. DNA of the CDR3: TGCAGTGCTAGGGACAGTTTAATCACCTACGAGCAGTACTTC.

Note on this clonotype: At one boundary the junction diverges from the germline segment, which might be a read error. The chain carries TRBV18 and TRBJ2-7; D is unclear. The CDR3 consists of 13 residues. Germline CDR1 and CDR2: KGHSH and LQKENI. The CDR3 DNA reads as TGTGCCAGCTCACGGACGGGTACCTACGGGCAGTACTTC. Residues: CASSRTGTYGQYF.

This clonotype was detected many times. The V and J genes are TRBV2 and TRBJ1-5; D ambiguous. Germline V lookup: CDR1 SNHLY, CDR2 FYNNEI. The CDR3 is 12 amino acids. Trimming took off 3 bases at V and 5 bases at J, with 5 bases between the two ends. CDR3 in DNA: TGTGCCAGCAGTGAGAGGTATCAGCCCCAGCATTTT. It specifies CASSERYQPQHF.

This clonotype was detected many times. This rearrangement joins TRBV7-2 to TRBJ2-7; the match to TRBD1 covers 9 bases. Trimming at V came to 4 bases and at J to 4 bases, leaving 5 bases not matched to a gene. This CDR3 spans 14 amino acids. Germline CDR1 reads SGHTA; CDR2 reads FQGNSA. DNA for the CDR3: TGTGCCAGCAGCTCTATACAGGGGGCATACGAGCAGTACTTC. The encoded protein is CASSSIQGAYEQYF.

The sample holds many counts of this clonotype. The CDR3 loop reads CASSGTLRGAPYEQYF. CDR3 nucleotide sequence: TGTGCCAGCAGTGGGACCCTTAGGGGGGCTCCTTACGAGCAGTACTTC. The J gene is TRBJ2-7, the V gene TRBV7-9; D may be TRBD1 or TRBD2 (6 bases each). Germline loops: CDR1 SEHNR, CDR2 FQNEAQ (reference sequence). Trimming left V 6 bases short and J 4 bases short, with 22 bases between. CDR3 size: 16 residues.

This chain uses TRBV19 with TRBJ1-6, with a possible D match to TRBD1 (5 bases). This CDR3 has 17 residues. CDR1 LNHDA and CDR2 SQIVND come from the germline V gene (reference sequence). Trimming left V 2 bases short and J 7 bases short, with 18 bases between. The CDR3 sequence: CASSITLGGDWNSPLHF. DNA of the CDR3: TGTGCCAGTAGTATAACGCTGGGGGGGGATTGGAATTCACCCCTCCACTTT.

This clonotype was seen repeatedly, ten times or more. The chain couples TRBV28 to TRBJ1-5, with D possibly matching TRBD1 (6 bases). This CDR3 is 13 amino acids long. Germline loops: CDR1 MDHEN, CDR2 SYDVKM. The germline V and J ends were trimmed by 11 bases and 0 bases, with 11 bases remaining between them. The CDR3 sequence: CASGAYSNQPQHF. DNA for the CDR3: TGTGCCTCGGGGGCTTATAGCAATCAGCCCCAGCATTTT.

This clonotype came up many times. The chain uses TRBV6-1 and TRBJ1-2; D is unclear. From germline, CDR1 is MNHNS and CDR2 SASEGT. Trimming took off 5 bases at V and 6 bases at J, with 16 bases between the two ends. The CDR3 has 14 residues. The chain's CDR3 is CASSPPAGGNGYTF. CDR3 DNA sequence: TGTGCCAGCAGTCCCCCGGCGGGCGGGAATGGCTACACCTTC.

This clonotype has a count of ten or more. The chain combines TRBV7-3 with TRBJ1-6, with TRBD1 matching 8 bases. CDR3 length equals 13 residues. Germline V gives CDR1 SGHTA, CDR2 FQGTGA. The V segment lost 4 bases and the J segment 9 bases; nucleotides outside the gene matches: 2. CDR3 sequence: CASSSDRASPLHF. The CDR3 bases are TGTGCCAGCAGCTCGGACAGGGCTTCACCCCTCCACTTT. Using reference TRBV7-3 and TRBJ1-6 for the parts outside the CDR3, the full variable domain is GAGVSQTPSNKVTEKGKYVELRCDPISGHTALYWYRQSLGQGPEFLIYFQGTGAADDSGLPNDRFFAVRPEGSVSTLKIQRTERGDSAVYLCASSSDRASPLHFGNGTRLTVT.

This clonotype showed up many times. The chain has TRBV19 and TRBJ2-1; tentative D call: TRBD2 (6 bases). The germline V gene encodes CDR1 LNHDA and CDR2 SQIVND (reference sequence). The ends were cut back, 7 bases at V and 8 bases at J, with 12 bases in the middle. The CDR3 extends over 12 amino acids. CDR3 loop: CASNKWGDEQFF. DNA of the CDR3: TGTGCCAGTAACAAATGGGGGGATGAGCAGTTCTTC.

This clonotype was observed at least ten times. This chain joins TRBV10-3 and TRBJ1-5; tentatively, D is TRBD1 (5 bases). Germline V lookup: CDR1 ENHRY, CDR2 SYGVKD. The germline V and J ends were trimmed by 1 base and 0 bases, with 10 bases remaining between them. This CDR3 comprises 16 residues. Here the CDR3 reads CAISEWGGDSNQPQHF. In nucleotides, the CDR3 is TGTGCCATCAGTGAGTGGGGGGGTGATAGCAATCAGCCCCAGCATTTT.

This clonotype was observed at least ten times. The V and J genes are TRBV2 and TRBJ1-6; D perhaps matches TRBD1 (6 bases). This CDR3 is built from 14 residues. Germline CDR1 reads SNHLY; CDR2 reads FYNNEI. Between the trimmed V and J ends, which lost 5 bases and 8 bases, there was a span of 13 bases. The CDR3 nucleotides read TGTGCCAGCAGTTTTGGGGACACCGATTCACCCCTCCACTTT. Translated, it gives CASSFGDTDSPLHF.

In its sample, this clonotype was seen many times. The gene calls are TRBV19 and TRBJ1-5; D is undetermined. The CDR3 spans 14 residues. Germline CDR1 LNHDA, CDR2 SQIVND (reference sequence). Trimming pared 3 bases from V and 5 bases from J, leaving 11 bases between. CDR3 sequence: CASSMSLRDQPQHF. The CDR3 DNA sequence: TGTGCCAGTAGTATGTCATTGAGGGATCAGCCCCAGCATTTT.

This clonotype turned up a few times. The chain is built from TRBV5-1 and TRBJ2-3, with D maybe TRBD1 (6 bases). CDR1 is SGHRS and CDR2 is YFSETQ in the germline V gene. CDR3 size: 16 residues. Trimming removed 0 bases at V and 1 base at J, with 12 bases between. The CDR3, as DNA: TGCGCCAGCAGCTTGGAAGGGGGTACAGGCACAGATACGCAGTATTTT. Its protein product is CASSLEGGTGTDTQYF.

This clonotype was seen a handful of times. The rearrangement uses TRBV12-3 or TRBV12-4 and TRBJ2-1; TRBD2 agrees at 9 bases. The V segment lost 7 bases and the J segment 3 bases; nucleotides outside the gene matches: 10. The CDR3 loop spans 16 amino acids. CDR3 coding DNA: TGTGCCAGCACCTTATCCCTGCGGGGGGGCTACAATGAGCAGTTCTTC. Translating it yields CASTLSLRGGYNEQFF.

With regard to this clonotype: A much larger clone sits a single nucleotide away, making a read error possible. The chain couples TRBV5-5 to TRBJ2-1, with D perhaps TRBD1 (6 bases). The CDR3 length is 12 residues. Germline CDR1 is SGHKS and CDR2 is YYEKEE (reference sequence). CDR3 sequence (DNA): TGTGCCAGCAGCTTTGACAGGAATGGGCAGTTCTTC. Translating it yields CASSFDRNGQFF. The whole variable domain, remainder taken from reference TRBV5-5 and TRBJ2-1, is DAGVTQSPTHLIKTRGQQVTLRCSPISGHKSVSWYQQVLGQGPQFIFQYYEKEERGRGNFPDRFSARQFPNYSSELNVNALLLGDSALYLCASSFDRNGQFFGPGTRLTVL.

The V and J genes are TRBV19 and TRBJ1-5; no reliable D call. With 3 bases removed from V and 2 bases from J, the gap between germline ends came to 8 bases. Germline values: CDR1 LNHDA, CDR2 SQIVND (reference sequence). The CDR3 has 14 residues. Here the CDR3 reads CASSIPSGNQPQHF. CDR3 nucleotides: TGTGCCAGTAGTATCCCCTCAGGCAATCAGCCCCAGCATTTT.

This clonotype was counted at least ten times. The chain joins TRBV2 to TRBJ2-5; D might be TRBD1 (5 bases). Looked up from germline, CDR1 is SNHLY and CDR2 is FYNNEI. The CDR3 is made up of 15 amino acids. The V and J ends lost 0 bases and 4 bases respectively, with 12 bases between them. CDR3 loop: CASSEANQGLETQYF. CDR3 nucleotides: TGTGCCAGCAGTGAAGCGAACCAGGGCCTAGAGACCCAGTACTTC.

There are many counts of this clonotype. The chain couples TRBV24-1 to TRBJ2-2, with D unclear. Per the germline V gene, CDR1 is KGHDR and CDR2 is SFDVKD. The CDR3 totals 15 residues. Trimming shortened V by 2 bases and J by 4 bases, and 10 bases separated the two germline ends. DNA for the CDR3: TGTGCCACCAGTGATTCCCCGACTGTCACCGGGGAGCTGTTTTTT. It yields the protein CATSDSPTVTGELFF.

This chain joins TRBV10-3 and TRBJ1-1; D remains unclear. This CDR3 region has 11 residues. Deletions cut 0 bases from V and 9 bases from J, with 5 bases between. Per the germline V gene, CDR1 is ENHRY and CDR2 is SYGVKD. This CDR3 is CAISESAKAFF. The CDR3 DNA is TGTGCCATCAGTGAGTCAGCCAAAGCTTTCTTT.

This clonotype appeared a few times. The chain couples TRBV6-5 to TRBJ1-4; D call uncertain. The length of the CDR3 is 11 residues. Trimming shortened V by 7 bases and J by 8 bases, and 8 bases separated the two germline ends. Germline assignment: CDR1 MNHEY and CDR2 SVGAGI. The CDR3 reads CASKRKEKLFF. Written as DNA, the CDR3 is TGTGCCAGCAAGAGGAAGGAAAAACTGTTTTTT.